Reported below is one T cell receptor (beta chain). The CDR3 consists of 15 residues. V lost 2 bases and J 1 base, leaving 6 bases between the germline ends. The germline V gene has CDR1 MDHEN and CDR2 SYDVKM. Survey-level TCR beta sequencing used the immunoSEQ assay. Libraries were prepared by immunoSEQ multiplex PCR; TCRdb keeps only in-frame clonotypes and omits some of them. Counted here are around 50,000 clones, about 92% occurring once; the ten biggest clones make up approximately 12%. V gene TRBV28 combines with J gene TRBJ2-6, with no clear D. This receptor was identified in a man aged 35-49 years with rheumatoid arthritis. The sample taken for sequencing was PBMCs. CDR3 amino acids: CASSLRASGANVLTF. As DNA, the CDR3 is TGTGCCAGCAGTTTAAGGGCTTCTGGGGCCAACGTCCTGACTTTC.